This TCR beta chain was identified in a study of beta chain features in type 1 diabetes. cDNA synthesis used the whole RNA isolate, giving expressed TCRB sequences. Measured with immunoSEQ multiplex PCR; TCRdb has only the in-frame clones, and not every one. The table has 450,000 or so clones, more than 9.5% seen once. Per the germline V gene, CDR1 is LNHDA and CDR2 is SQIVND (reference sequence). Trimming cost V 6 bases and J 1 base, with 13 bases left between them. The CDR3 loop spans 16 amino acids. This clone showed up just a few times. Its antigen is as yet unknown. Study conclusions and caveats: cDNA-based reads could over-represent cells with high TCR expression.

This TCR derives from a woman aged 18-29 years in good health. The genes are TRBV19 and TRBJ2-6, with D possibly matching TRBD1 (5 bases). Sequencing was done on a sample of naive CD4+ T cells from blood. The CDR3 nucleotides read TGTGCCAGTAGGCAATCTCAGGGTTCTGGGGCCAACGTCCTGACTTTC. It is translated as CASRQSQGSGANVLTF.